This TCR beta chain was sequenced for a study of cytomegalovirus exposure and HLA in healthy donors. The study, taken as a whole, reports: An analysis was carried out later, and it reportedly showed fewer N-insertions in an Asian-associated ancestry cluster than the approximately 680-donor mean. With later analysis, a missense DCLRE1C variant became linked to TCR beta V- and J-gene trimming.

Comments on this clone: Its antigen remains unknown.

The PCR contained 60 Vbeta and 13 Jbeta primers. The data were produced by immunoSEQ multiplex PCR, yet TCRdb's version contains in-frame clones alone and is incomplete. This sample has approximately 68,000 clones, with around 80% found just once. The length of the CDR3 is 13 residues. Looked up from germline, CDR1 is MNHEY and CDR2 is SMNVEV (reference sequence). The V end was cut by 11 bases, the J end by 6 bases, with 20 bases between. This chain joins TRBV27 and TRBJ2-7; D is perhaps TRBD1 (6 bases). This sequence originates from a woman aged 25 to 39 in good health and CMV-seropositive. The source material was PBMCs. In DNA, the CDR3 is TGTGCCTCAATCCGGGACACCCTCGGCGAGCAGTACTTC. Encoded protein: CASIRDTLGEQYF.